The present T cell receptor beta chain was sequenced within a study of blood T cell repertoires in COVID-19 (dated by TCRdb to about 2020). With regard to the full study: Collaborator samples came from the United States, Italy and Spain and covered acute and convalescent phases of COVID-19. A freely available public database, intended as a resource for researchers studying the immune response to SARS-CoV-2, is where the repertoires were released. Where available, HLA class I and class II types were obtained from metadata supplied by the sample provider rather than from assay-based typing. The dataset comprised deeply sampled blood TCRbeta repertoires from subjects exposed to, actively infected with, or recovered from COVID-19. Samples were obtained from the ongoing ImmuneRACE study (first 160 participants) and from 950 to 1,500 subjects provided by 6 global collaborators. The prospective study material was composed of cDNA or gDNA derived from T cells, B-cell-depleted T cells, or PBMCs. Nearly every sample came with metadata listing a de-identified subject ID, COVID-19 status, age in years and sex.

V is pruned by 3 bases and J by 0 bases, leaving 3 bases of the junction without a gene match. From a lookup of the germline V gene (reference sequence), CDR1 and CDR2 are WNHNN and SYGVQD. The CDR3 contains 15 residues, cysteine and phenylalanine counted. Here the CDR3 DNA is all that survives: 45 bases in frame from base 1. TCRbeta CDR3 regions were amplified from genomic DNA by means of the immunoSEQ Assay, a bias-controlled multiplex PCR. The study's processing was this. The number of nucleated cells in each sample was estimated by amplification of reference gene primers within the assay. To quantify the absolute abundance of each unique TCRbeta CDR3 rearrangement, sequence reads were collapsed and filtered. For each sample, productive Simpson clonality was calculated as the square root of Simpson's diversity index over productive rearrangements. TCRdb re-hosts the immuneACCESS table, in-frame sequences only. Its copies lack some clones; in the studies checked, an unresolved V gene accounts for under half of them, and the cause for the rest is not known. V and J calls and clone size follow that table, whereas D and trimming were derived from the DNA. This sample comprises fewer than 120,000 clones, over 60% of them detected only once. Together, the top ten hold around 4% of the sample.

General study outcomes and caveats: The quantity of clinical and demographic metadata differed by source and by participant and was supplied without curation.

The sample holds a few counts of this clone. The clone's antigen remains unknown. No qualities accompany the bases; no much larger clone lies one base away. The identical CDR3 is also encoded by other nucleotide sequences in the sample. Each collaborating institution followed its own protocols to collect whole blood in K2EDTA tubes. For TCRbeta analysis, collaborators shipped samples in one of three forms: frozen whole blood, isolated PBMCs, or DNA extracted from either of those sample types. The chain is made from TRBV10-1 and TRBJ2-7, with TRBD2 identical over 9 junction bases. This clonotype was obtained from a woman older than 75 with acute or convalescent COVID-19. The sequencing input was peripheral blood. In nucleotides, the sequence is TGCGCCAGCAGTGACATAGCGGGGGCCTCCTACGAGCAGTACTTC. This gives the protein CASSDIAGASYEQYF.